The next 32 T cell receptor beta chains were all read from a single sample in a study of blood T cell repertoires in COVID-19 (dated by TCRdb to 2018 to 2021). Library preparation used the immunoSEQ multiplex PCR assay. Here the immuneACCESS table is served through TCRdb, limited to in-frame sequences with V and J called. Missing clones are a known gap in these copies; in checked studies unresolved V genes cover under half, and the rest lacks a known reason. The sample table records 450,000 or so clones; 70% to 90% of these occur just once. The ten largest clones add up to 0.7% to 1% of the sample. Specimen: peripheral blood. These receptors all stem from a man between 18 and 29 years old with COVID-19, enrolled during active disease.

The chain employs TRBV27 and TRBJ1-6, with D unclear. Germline-derived CDR1 and CDR2 are MNHEY and SMNVEV (reference sequence). The CDR3 runs 13 residues. With 6 bases removed from V and 13 bases from J, the gap between germline ends came to 16 bases. The chain's CDR3 is CASSPLGSGPLHF. In nucleotides, the CDR3 is TGTGCCAGCAGCCCCCTGGGTTCGGGTCCCCTCCACTTT.

Here the CDR3 reads CASNAGRFNEQFF. CDR3 DNA: TGTGCCAGCAATGCGGGTAGATTCAATGAGCAGTTCTTC. The rearrangement uses TRBV11-3 and TRBJ2-1, with D possibly matching TRBD2 (5 bases). There are 13 residues in the CDR3. Trimming pared 7 bases from V and 6 bases from J, leaving 13 bases between. Germline loops: CDR1 SGHNT, CDR2 YENEEA.

The chain links TRBV3-1 (or the pseudogene TRBV3-2) to TRBJ2-2; TRBD1 might be the D (6 bases). The CDR3 loop spans 15 amino acids. Trimming cost V 5 bases and J 0 bases, with 10 bases left between them. Germline CDR1 LGHDT, CDR2 YNNKEL (reference sequence). CDR3 bases: TGTGCCAGCAGCTATGGGACATCGAACACCGGGGAGCTGTTTTTT. It specifies CASSYGTSNTGELFF.

This clone appeared a few times. The chain is built from TRBV5-1 and TRBJ2-1; D gene unclear. Germline-derived CDR1 and CDR2 are SGHRS and YFSETQ. The V and J ends lost 3 bases and 7 bases respectively, with 5 bases between them. This CDR3 region has 11 residues. The CDR3 coding sequence is TGCGCCAGCAGCTGGGCGAATGAGCAGTTCTTC. Translating it yields CASSWANEQFF.

This rearrangement joins TRBV11-2 to TRBJ1-6; TRBD1 agrees at 7 bases. CDR1 is SGHAT, CDR2 FQNNGV, per germline. Trimming cost V 8 bases and J 7 bases; bases outside gene matches: 11. The CDR3 runs to 15 residues. Here the CDR3 DNA reads TGTGCCAGCGTACCCCAGGCAGGGGGGAATTCACCCCTCCACTTT. Protein product: CASVPQAGGNSPLHF.

The chain links TRBV9 to TRBJ1-2; D remains unclear. V dropped 3 bases and J dropped 8 bases, with 11 bases sitting between them. Germline CDR1 SGDLS, CDR2 YYNGEE. This CDR3 is 12 amino acids long. DNA of the CDR3: TGTGCCAGCAGCGCGGGAGTCGCCGGCTACACCTTC. Translation: CASSAGVAGYTF.

The chain is built from TRBV5-1 and TRBJ2-1; 10 bases align to TRBD2. Germline CDR1 reads SGHRS; CDR2 reads YFSETQ. This CDR3 comprises 16 residues. V shed 3 bases, J shed 4 bases, and the junction held 7 bases outside the gene matches. The CDR3 DNA reads TGCGCCAGCAGCTGGGACCCGACTAGCGGGTACAATGAGCAGTTCTTC. Protein: CASSWDPTSGYNEQFF.

The chain recombines TRBV3-1 (or the pseudogene TRBV3-2) with TRBJ2-7, with 9 bases matching TRBD2. Per germline, CDR1 LGHDT and CDR2 YNNKEL (reference sequence). The J segment lost 4 bases and the V segment lost 3 bases, leaving 7 bases of the junction unmatched. CDR3 length equals 15 residues. The CDR3 region has the DNA TGTGCCAGCAGCCAGTGGGGACTAGCCGAGTACGAGCAGTACTTC. Translation gives CASSQWGLAEYEQYF.

The rearrangement links TRBV27 to TRBJ2-7, with D perhaps matching TRBD1 (5 bases). The CDR3 runs to 15 residues. Germline V gene data show CDR1 as MNHEY and CDR2 as SMNVEV (reference sequence). The germline V and J ends were trimmed by 3 bases and 5 bases, with 17 bases remaining between them. The CDR3 sequence is CASSFTGPLGNEQYF. CDR3 coding DNA: TGTGCCAGCAGTTTTACAGGACCCCTTGGCAACGAGCAGTACTTC.

The chain couples TRBV27 to TRBJ2-2; TRBD1 might be the D (5 bases). Germline CDR1 MNHEY, CDR2 SMNVEV (reference sequence). Between the trimmed V and J ends, which lost 1 base and 0 bases, there was a span of 6 bases. The CDR3 is made up of 15 amino acids. CDR3 loop: CASSLYRPNTGELFF. The CDR3 DNA follows: TGTGCCAGCAGTTTATACAGGCCGAACACCGGGGAGCTGTTTTTT.

This clone appeared a single time. The chain uses TRBV21-1 and TRBJ1-1. TRBV21-1 is annotated as a pseudogene. This CDR3 has 15 amino acids. The CDR3 loop reads CASSKGEGMNTEAFF. CDR3 bases: TGTGCCAGCAGCAAAGGGGAGGGTATGAACACTGAAGCTTTCTTT.

The J gene is TRBJ1-6, the V gene TRBV5-6; TRBD1 is a possible D gene (6 bases). Germline V gene lookup returns CDR1 SGHDT and CDR2 YYEEEE. There are 15 residues in the CDR3. V was clipped by 5 bases and J by 1 base, with 10 bases between them. CDR3 loop: CASRFRGSYNSPLHF. In DNA form, the CDR3 reads TGTGCCAGCAGATTCAGGGGTTCCTATAATTCACCCCTCCACTTT.

This chain uses TRBV6-6 with TRBJ1-3, with no clear D. V was pared by 2 bases and J by 0 bases, with 8 bases between. The CDR3 runs 15 residues. Per the germline V gene, CDR1 is MNHNY and CDR2 is SVGAGI (reference sequence). The CDR3 protein is CASSYDTVSGNTIYF. The CDR3 DNA sequence: TGTGCCAGCAGTTACGACACCGTCTCTGGAAACACCATATATTTT.

A single count supports this clone. The chain has TRBV7-2 and TRBJ1-1; D gene uncertain. V lost 5 bases and J lost 1, with 11 bases in between. The CDR3 runs to 14 residues. Germline assignment: CDR1 SGHTA and CDR2 FQGNSA. CDR3 coding DNA: TGTGCCAGCAGCCCGCAAGTCGGGAACACTGAAGCTTTCTTT. It specifies CASSPQVGNTEAFF.

The chain employs TRBV2 and TRBJ2-5; 12 nucleotides agree with TRBD2. Per the germline V gene, CDR1 is SNHLY and CDR2 is FYNNEI. The CDR3 has 16 amino acids. The J segment lost 4 bases and the V segment lost 7 bases, leaving 10 bases of the junction unmatched. The CDR3 is CASTFSSGGAGETQYF. The CDR3 nucleotides are TGTGCCAGCACTTTCTCTAGCGGGGGGGCAGGAGAGACCCAGTACTTC.

The chain links TRBV19 to TRBJ2-1; 11 bases line up with TRBD1. From germline, CDR1 is LNHDA and CDR2 SQIVND (reference sequence). V shed 3 bases, J shed 6 bases, and the junction held 4 bases outside the gene matches. The CDR3 consists of 15 residues. The CDR3 sequence: CASSMRDRGFNEQFF. CDR3 coding DNA: TGTGCCAGTAGTATGAGGGACAGGGGGTTCAATGAGCAGTTCTTC.

The chain joins TRBV3-1 (or the pseudogene TRBV3-2) to TRBJ2-7; TRBD2 matches at 7 bases. This CDR3 spans 15 amino acids. The V segment lost 4 bases and the J segment 1 base; nucleotides outside the gene matches: 7. CDR1 and CDR2 from the germline V gene are LGHDT and YNNKEL (reference sequence). CDR3 sequence (DNA): TGTGCCAGCAGCCTCCAAGGAGCGGGATCCTACGAGCAGTACTTC. Protein product: CASSLQGAGSYEQYF.

The chain combines TRBV5-5 with TRBJ2-7, with D possibly matching TRBD2 (6 bases). V lost 3 bases, J lost 1 base, and 8 bases lay in between. The CDR3 consists of 13 residues. Germline V gene data show CDR1 as SGHKS and CDR2 as YYEKEE (reference sequence). The CDR3 loop is CASSSRGSYEQYF. CDR3 DNA: TGTGCCAGCAGCTCCCGGGGGTCCTACGAGCAGTACTTC.

CDR3: CAWSVRQGRSEAFF. The CDR3 coding sequence is TGTGCCTGGAGTGTTAGACAGGGACGGTCTGAAGCTTTCTTT. V usage is TRBV30 and J usage is TRBJ1-1; TRBD1 matches at 7 bases. This CDR3 has 14 amino acids. Germline loops: CDR1 GTSNPN, CDR2 SVGIG (reference sequence). Trimming at V came to 0 bases and at J to 6 bases, leaving 7 bases not matched to a gene.

This clone was recorded only once. V usage is TRBV5-1 and J usage is TRBJ1-3; 7 nucleotides agree with TRBD1. This CDR3 is built from 17 residues. Germline V CDR1 and CDR2: SGHRS, YFSETQ. V lost 3 bases, J lost 0 bases, and 9 bases stayed unmatched. CDR3 sequence: CASSSHPGTDSGNTIYF. The CDR3 DNA follows: TGCGCCAGCAGCTCACACCCCGGGACAGACTCTGGAAACACCATATATTTT.

The rearrangement joins TRBV18 to TRBJ2-5, with 7 bases fitting TRBD2. V lost 3 bases and J lost 0; bases outside the gene matches: 10. Germline CDR1 and CDR2: KGHSH and LQKENI. This CDR3 is built from 17 residues. CDR3: CASSPVLADMYQETQYF. CDR3 nucleotide sequence: TGTGCCAGCTCACCGGTTCTAGCGGACATGTACCAAGAGACCCAGTACTTC.

The chain recombines TRBV28 with TRBJ1-1, with D possibly being TRBD1 (5 bases). The V end lost 5 bases, the J end lost 3 bases, and 10 bases lay between the germline ends. The CDR3 is 13 amino acids. The germline CDR1 and CDR2 sequences are MDHEN and SYDVKM. The CDR3 region is CASSPGGHTEAFF. In nucleotides, the CDR3 is TGTGCCAGCAGTCCCGGGGGACACACTGAAGCTTTCTTT. The complete variable domain, with remaining parts taken from reference TRBV28 and TRBJ1-1, reads DVKVTQSSRYLVKRTGEKVFLECVQDMDHENMFWYRQDPGLGLRLIYFSYDVKMKEKGDIPEGYSVSREKKERFSLILESASTNQTSMYLCASSPGGHTEAFFGQGTRLTVV.

In DNA, the CDR3 is TGTGCCAGCAGTCGACAAGGGAACACTGAAGCTTTCTTT. It yields the protein CASSRQGNTEAFF. The V and J genes are TRBV6-2 or TRBV6-3 and TRBJ1-1; D ambiguous. V was trimmed by 5 bases and J by 1 base, leaving 8 bases between them. The CDR3 consists of 13 residues. Germline loops: CDR1 MNHEY, CDR2 SVGEGT.

The rearrangement uses TRBV10-1 and TRBJ2-2, with a weak D call TRBD1 (6 bases). V gave up 2 bases and J gave up 2 bases, with 12 bases separating them. Germline CDR1 and CDR2: WNHNN and SYGVQD (reference sequence). The CDR3 runs to 16 residues. CDR3 protein: CASSENRALNTGELFF. CDR3 in DNA: TGCGCCAGCAGTGAGAACAGGGCATTAAACACCGGGGAGCTGTTTTTT.

The genes are TRBV19 and TRBJ2-3, with 7 positions matching TRBD2. The germline V gene has CDR1 LNHDA and CDR2 SQIVND (reference sequence). V was pared by 7 bases and J by 3 bases, with 10 bases of the junction left unmatched. This CDR3 comprises 15 residues. The CDR3 region is CASNRGAGVTDTQYF. The CDR3 DNA reads as TGTGCCAGTAATCGCGGGGCGGGAGTTACAGATACGCAGTATTTT.

This chain links TRBV5-5 with TRBJ2-2, with D possibly being TRBD1 (7 bases). Trimming removed 7 bases at V and 0 bases at J, with 16 bases between. This CDR3 comprises 16 residues. Germline assignment: CDR1 SGHKS and CDR2 YYEKEE (reference sequence). The CDR3 coding sequence is TGTGCCAGCGGAGGGACAGAATATTCGAACACCGGGGAGCTGTTTTTT. Translation: CASGGTEYSNTGELFF.

The rearrangement joins TRBV11-3 to TRBJ2-1; the D gene is possibly TRBD1 (5 bases). V shed 5 bases and J shed 3 bases, with 17 bases lying between them. The CDR3 sequence is 16 residues long. From germline, CDR1 is SGHNT and CDR2 YENEEA. In DNA form, the CDR3 reads TGTGCCAGCAGCCTCCACCCCTGGGGCATCTACAATGAGCAGTTCTTC. It is translated as CASSLHPWGIYNEQFF.

In its sample, this clone was seen a few times. This sample includes further DNA sequences coding for the same CDR3. The chain has TRBV19 and TRBJ2-5, with TRBD1 as a possible D gene (5 bases). Germline CDR1 LNHDA, CDR2 SQIVND (reference sequence). CDR3 length equals 15 residues. V was clipped by 4 bases and J by 2 bases, with 14 bases between them. The CDR3 coding sequence is TGTGCCAGTAGTAGAACAGGAGCCCTTCAAGAGACCCAGTACTTC. It translates to CASSRTGALQETQYF.

The chain combines TRBV7-9 with TRBJ2-1, with 8 nucleotides matching TRBD2. Germline V CDR1 and CDR2: SEHNR, FQNEAQ (reference sequence). V lost 3 bases, J lost 3 bases, and 4 bases stayed unmatched. CDR3 length: 15 residues. The CDR3 reads CASSLAGGDYNEQFF. The CDR3 DNA follows: TGTGCCAGCAGCTTGGCGGGGGGCGACTACAATGAGCAGTTCTTC.

The chain has TRBV14 and TRBJ1-2; D unresolved. Germline-derived CDR1 and CDR2 are SGHDN and FVKESK. The CDR3 runs 15 residues. Between the trimmed V and J ends, which lost 4 bases and 1 base, there was a span of 13 bases. The CDR3 region is CASSPREGLNYGYTF. In DNA, the CDR3 is TGTGCCAGCAGCCCAAGAGAAGGACTTAACTATGGCTACACCTTC.

The chain is built from TRBV3-1 (or the pseudogene TRBV3-2) and TRBJ2-2; TRBD2 aligns across 9 bases. CDR1 and CDR2 from the germline V gene are LGHDT and YNNKEL (reference sequence). The CDR3 consists of 15 residues. V shed 4 bases and J 4 bases; nucleotides not matched to a gene: 4. The CDR3 region is CASSLAGGRTGELFF. Here the CDR3 DNA reads TGTGCCAGCAGCCTCGCGGGGGGGCGCACCGGGGAGCTGTTTTTT.

The CDR3 DNA is TGTGCCAGCAGCCCGGGGTGGTTTTTCTCTGGAAACACCATATATTTT. It codes for CASSPGWFFSGNTIYF. This chain uses TRBV5-6 with TRBJ1-3; D gene uncertain. With 4 bases removed from V and 0 bases from J, the gap between germline ends came to 14 bases. CDR1 SGHDT and CDR2 YYEEEE come from the germline V gene. The CDR3 has 16 residues.